This TCR beta chain derives from a study of CD8 T cells in ankylosing spondylitis. Study-level findings and limits: Disease-linked clones reportedly showed significant enrichment in matched ankylosing spondylitis synovial fluid.

V lost 3 bases and J 9 bases, leaving 12 bases between the germline ends. CDR3 length: 13 residues. Germline V gene data show CDR1 as SEHNR and CDR2 as FQNEAQ (reference sequence). This clonotype turned up a few times. Its antigen remains unknown. TCRdb re-analysed the 5' RACE reads in MiXCR, keeping a single row per CDR3 protein. The sample carries around 88,000 distinct CDR3 sequences, about 9% recorded once. This sequence was found in a male donor with ankylosing spondylitis or in good health (not recorded which). The sample comprised blood, either unsorted or a sorted T cell fraction (not recorded which). The chain uses TRBV7-9 and TRBJ1-5; no definite D call. The CDR3 sequence: CASSFQPDGPQHF. In DNA, the CDR3 is TGTGCCAGCAGCTTTCAGCCGGATGGGCCCCAGCATTTT.